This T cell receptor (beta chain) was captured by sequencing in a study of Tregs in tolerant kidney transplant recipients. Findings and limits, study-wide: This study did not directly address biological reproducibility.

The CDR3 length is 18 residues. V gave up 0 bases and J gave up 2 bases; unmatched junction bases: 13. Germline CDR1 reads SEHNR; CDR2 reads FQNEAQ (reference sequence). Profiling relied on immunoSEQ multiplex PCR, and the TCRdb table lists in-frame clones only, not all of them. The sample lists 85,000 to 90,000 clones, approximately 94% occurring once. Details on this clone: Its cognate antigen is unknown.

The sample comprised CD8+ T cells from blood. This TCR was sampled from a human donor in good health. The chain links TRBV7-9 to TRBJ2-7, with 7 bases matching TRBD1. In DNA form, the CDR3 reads TGTGCCAGCAGCTTAGCGAGATCGATAGGGGGCCTGACCTACGAGCAGTACTTC. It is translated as CASSLARSIGGLTYEQYF. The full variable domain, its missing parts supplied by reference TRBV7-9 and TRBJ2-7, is DTGVSQNPRHKITKRGQNVTFRCDPISEHNRLYWYRQTLGQGPEFLTYFQNEAQLEKSRLLSDRFSAERPKGSFSTLEIQRTEQGDSAMYLCASSLARSIGGLTYEQYFGPGTRLTVT.